What follows are 8 T cell receptor beta chains derived from one specimen sequenced in a study of shared clonotypes between healthy human individuals. Terminally differentiated effector memory CD45RA+ cells were excluded from the naive CD8 cells, which were CD45RO-negative and positively selected for CCR7. TCRdb keeps only in-frame clones here, not all; method: immunoSEQ multiplex PCR. The sample contains 2 million or so clones, about 94% of which appear only once. The sequenced sample was naive CD8+ T cells sorted from blood. These receptors were taken from a man younger than 35 in good health.

This rearrangement joins TRBV27 to TRBJ1-6, with TRBD1 matching 8 bases. The CDR3 is 13 residues long. V was pared by 11 bases and J by 7 bases, with 7 bases of the junction left unmatched. Germline CDR1 MNHEY, CDR2 SMNVEV (reference sequence). CDR3 sequence (DNA): TGTGCCGGGATTGGACAGGGAAATTCACCCCTCCACTTT. Its translation: CAGIGQGNSPLHF.

CDR3 sequence reads: CAWSSLAPGSGNTIYF. The CDR3 DNA follows: TGTGCCTGGAGTTCCCTGGCTCCCGGCTCTGGAAACACCATATATTTT. The chain has TRBV30 and TRBJ1-3; unclear D gene. The CDR3 loop spans 16 amino acids. V was pared by 2 bases and J by 0 bases, with 14 bases between. Germline V gene lookup returns CDR1 GTSNPN and CDR2 SVGIG (reference sequence).

The chain recombines TRBV27 with TRBJ2-5; possibly TRBD1 or TRBD2 for D (6 bases each). Germline V gene lookup returns CDR1 MNHEY and CDR2 SMNVEV (reference sequence). The CDR3 is made up of 16 amino acids. V was pared by 1 base and J by 7 bases, with 19 bases between. This CDR3 is CASSLLSGAGDGTQYF. DNA of the CDR3: TGTGCCAGCAGTTTATTATCGGGGGCCGGGGACGGGACCCAGTACTTC.

The chain couples TRBV11-2 to TRBJ2-7, with 12 bases that match TRBD2. Germline lookup yields CDR1 SGHAT and CDR2 FQNNGV. The CDR3 runs 16 residues. V shed 6 bases, J shed 4 bases, and the junction held 10 bases outside the gene matches. The CDR3 nucleotides are TGTGCCAGCAGTTCAGTATACGGACTAGCGGGGTACGAGCAGTACTTC. Translated, it gives CASSSVYGLAGYEQYF.

V usage is TRBV27 and J usage is TRBJ2-7; tentatively, D is TRBD1 (6 bases). The CDR3 has 16 residues. The V gene lost 2 bases and the J gene lost 0 bases, with 14 bases spanning the gap. Germline lookup yields CDR1 MNHEY and CDR2 SMNVEV (reference sequence). CDR3 sequence reads: CASSLNYAGVSYEQYF. The CDR3 region has the DNA TGTGCCAGCAGTTTAAATTACGCAGGGGTCTCCTACGAGCAGTACTTC.

With regard to this clone: At one end, the junction sequence differs from germline, possibly due to a read error. J is TRBJ1-2 and V is TRBV2, with D perhaps TRBD1 (6 bases). In germline, CDR1 is SNHLY, CDR2 FYNNEI. This CDR3 comprises 15 residues. The CDR3: CASSEAQGLRTVGAF. The CDR3 nucleotides read TGTGCCAGCAGTGAAGCACAGGGACTTCGGACGGTCGGCGCCTTC.

In the case of this clone: This CDR3 is also generated by other DNA sequences in the sample. The chain uses TRBV4-1 and TRBJ2-7, with 7 bases lining up with TRBD2. J gave up 0 bases and V 1 base, and 3 bases lay outside the gene matches. CDR1 and CDR2 from the germline V gene are MGHRA and YSYEKL. This CDR3 has 15 amino acids. Here the CDR3 reads CASSQGGGSSYEQYF. The CDR3 DNA reads as TGCGCCAGCAGCCAAGGGGGAGGGTCCTCCTACGAGCAGTACTTC.

This clone has just one count. V and J are TRBV28 and TRBJ2-7; 7 nucleotides line up with TRBD1. This CDR3 contains 14 residues. Germline-derived CDR1 and CDR2 are MDHEN and SYDVKM. V gave up 6 bases and J gave up 4 bases; unmatched junction bases: 9. The CDR3 here is CASREAGGSYEQYF. Written as DNA, the CDR3 is TGTGCCAGCAGGGAAGCAGGGGGAAGTTACGAGCAGTACTTC.